These 20 T cell receptor beta chains were all obtained from the same sample, sequenced in a study of blood T cell repertoires in COVID-19. Here immunoSEQ multiplex PCR was the method, and the copy in TCRdb shows in-frame clones only, minus some. The sample carries around 110,000 clones, approximately 84% recorded once. The sequenced material came from peripheral blood. Every receptor here comes from a man aged 35 to 55 with acute or convalescent COVID-19.

This chain uses TRBV5-1 with TRBJ1-1, with no clear D. The CDR3 has 14 amino acids. CDR1 and CDR2 from the germline V gene are SGHRS and YFSETQ. Trimming left V 2 bases short and J 2 bases short, with 10 bases between. The CDR3 protein is CASSLPYGNTEAFF. The DNA of the CDR3 is TGCGCCAGCAGCTTACCATACGGTAACACTGAAGCTTTCTTT.

The V gene is TRBV6-2 or TRBV6-3, the J gene TRBJ2-7, with TRBD1 identical over 8 bases. The CDR3 spans 16 residues. V shed 2 bases and J 4 bases; nucleotides not matched to a gene: 10. The germline CDR1 and CDR2 sequences are MNHEY and SVGEGT. The CDR3 loop is CASSYGWTGLDYEQYF. For the CDR3, the DNA is TGTGCCAGCAGTTACGGGTGGACAGGGTTAGATTACGAGCAGTACTTC.

This clone has more than one count but fewer than ten. The gene calls are TRBV19 and TRBJ1-2, with D perhaps matching TRBD1 (5 bases). V was cut by 8 bases and J by 0 bases, with 10 bases left in between. CDR3 length: 13 residues. The germline V gene encodes CDR1 LNHDA and CDR2 SQIVND (reference sequence). The DNA of the CDR3 is TGTGCCAGTTTGACAGTACCTAACTATGGCTACACCTTC. It encodes CASLTVPNYGYTF.

V gene TRBV5-6 combines with J gene TRBJ2-1; D is unclear. V lost 3 bases, J lost 8 bases, and 6 bases lay in between. This CDR3 spans 11 amino acids. Germline loops: CDR1 SGHDT, CDR2 YYEEEE. The DNA of the CDR3 is TGTGCCAGCAGCTCCGTCTATGAGCAGTTCTTC. As protein: CASSSVYEQFF.

A few counts support this clone. The rearrangement uses TRBV11-2 and TRBJ2-3, with 12 bases lining up with TRBD2. Germline V gene lookup returns CDR1 SGHAT and CDR2 FQNNGV. V lost 5 bases and J lost 2; bases outside the gene matches: 5. This CDR3 contains 16 residues. The CDR3: CASSPTSGGLTDTQYF. The DNA for the CDR3 is TGTGCCAGCAGCCCTACTAGCGGGGGGCTCACAGATACGCAGTATTTT.

CDR3 DNA: TGTGCCAGCCTTCGTTTGAGGGTGGGAGATACGCAGTATTTT. This codes for CASLRLRVGDTQYF. The gene calls are TRBV7-9 and TRBJ2-3, with a weak D call TRBD2 (5 bases). V was pared by 8 bases and J by 5 bases, with 17 bases between. Germline V gene sequence: CDR1 SEHNR, CDR2 FQNEAQ (reference sequence). This CDR3 region has 14 residues.

This clone was found a few times. CDR3 in DNA: TGTGCCAGCTCACGGGGACTTGAGACCCAGTACTTC. Residues: CASSRGLETQYF. V is TRBV18 and J is TRBJ2-5; D might be TRBD2 (6 bases). Germline V gene lookup returns CDR1 KGHSH and CDR2 LQKENI. The CDR3 sequence is 12 residues long. V lost 4 bases and J 5 bases, leaving 8 bases between the germline ends.

The V call is TRBV6-6, the J call TRBJ2-1, with 9 bases that match TRBD2. The length of the CDR3 is 14 residues. The ends lost 2 bases at V and 7 bases at J; junction bases unmatched: 3. Per germline, CDR1 MNHNY and CDR2 SVGAGI (reference sequence). The CDR3 reads CASSYPGLANEQFF. The CDR3, as DNA: TGTGCCAGCAGTTACCCAGGACTAGCGAATGAGCAGTTCTTC.

This rearrangement joins TRBV7-2 to TRBJ2-7, with 13 bases lining up with TRBD2. The CDR3 length is 15 residues. Germline CDR1 reads SGHTA; CDR2 reads FQGNSA. J was trimmed by 5 bases and V by 6 bases; bases with no gene match: 7. The CDR3 is CASSRTSGGPHEQYF. CDR3 bases: TGTGCCAGCAGTCGGACTAGCGGGGGCCCCCACGAGCAGTACTTC.

The chain recombines TRBV7-2 with TRBJ2-7; 12 bases agree with TRBD1. The J segment lost 7 bases and the V segment lost 4 bases, leaving 8 bases of the junction unmatched. The CDR3 sequence is 15 residues long. Looked up from germline, CDR1 is SGHTA and CDR2 is FQGNSA. The CDR3 DNA reads TGTGCCAGCAGCTGGGACAGGGGGCGCCGAGGGGAGCAGTACTTC. It translates to CASSWDRGRRGEQYF.

The chain couples TRBV5-1 to TRBJ2-4; D possibly corresponds to TRBD1 (6 bases). Germline loops: CDR1 SGHRS, CDR2 YFSETQ. Trimming took 3 bases from V and 1 from J, leaving 20 bases between them. This CDR3 spans 18 amino acids. The CDR3 protein is CASSSRALGGMAKNIQYF. The CDR3 coding sequence is TGCGCCAGCAGCTCCCGGGCCTTAGGGGGAATGGCCAAAAACATTCAGTACTTC.

J is TRBJ1-1 and V is TRBV6-5, with no clear D. With 2 bases removed from V and 4 bases from J, the gap between germline ends came to 11 bases. The CDR3 length is 14 residues. Germline-derived CDR1 and CDR2 are MNHEY and SVGAGI. The CDR3: CASSYGRASTEAFF. CDR3 in DNA: TGTGCCAGCAGTTACGGGAGGGCGAGCACTGAAGCTTTCTTT.

This clone was recorded a few times. V usage is TRBV2 and J usage is TRBJ2-5; D is unresolved. This CDR3 has 12 amino acids. Germline V gene lookup returns CDR1 SNHLY and CDR2 FYNNEI. Trimming stripped 3 bases from V and 5 bases from J, with 7 bases between. CDR3 region: CASSDPRETQYF. The DNA of the CDR3 is TGTGCCAGCAGTGACCCGAGGGAGACCCAGTACTTC.

This clone has just one count. The V gene is TRBV2, the J gene TRBJ2-6; the match to TRBD2 covers 10 bases. CDR1 is SNHLY and CDR2 is FYNNEI in the germline V gene. The CDR3 totals 19 residues. V lost 8 bases to trimming and J lost 0 bases; unmatched junction nucleotides: 13. The CDR3 loop is CASLRLPGTSVSGANVLTF. The CDR3 DNA sequence: TGTGCCAGCCTGAGGTTGCCCGGGACTAGCGTCTCTGGGGCCAACGTCCTGACTTTC.

This clone was seen once. V gene TRBV24-1 combines with J gene TRBJ2-5; possible D gene TRBD2, 6 bases. The CDR3 is 15 amino acids. Trimming took 3 bases from V and 3 from J, leaving 13 bases between them. CDR1 is KGHDR, CDR2 SFDVKD, per germline. The CDR3 DNA reads as TGTGCCACCAGTGATCCCGAGGGCGGGGAAGAGACCCAGTACTTC. Protein: CATSDPEGGEETQYF.

A note on this clone: The identical CDR3 is also encoded by other nucleotide sequences in the sample. This chain connects TRBV29-1 to TRBJ2-1; the D gene is possibly TRBD2 (5 bases). The CDR3 is 13 amino acids. Germline assignment: CDR1 SQVTM and CDR2 ANQGSEA. Trimming took off 3 bases at V and 0 bases at J, with 6 bases between the two ends. CDR3 nucleotides: TGCAGCGTTGATGGGAGCTCCTACAATGAGCAGTTCTTC. Translated: CSVDGSSYNEQFF.

This clone showed up just once. V gene TRBV12-3 or TRBV12-4 combines with J gene TRBJ2-4; a weak D match, TRBD2 (5 bases). This CDR3 spans 13 amino acids. V shed 6 bases and J shed 0 bases, with 6 bases lying between them. CDR3 DNA: TGTGCCAGCAGAGGGAGAGCCAAAAACATTCAGTACTTC. Protein product: CASRGRAKNIQYF.

This clone was seen only a few times. This chain connects TRBV28 to TRBJ2-1; weak D call: TRBD2 (6 bases). This CDR3 has 12 residues. Germline lookup yields CDR1 MDHEN and CDR2 SYDVKM. Trimming removed 6 bases at V and 16 bases at J, with 19 bases between. The CDR3 region has the DNA TGTGCCAGCAGACGGGACTTCCCTGAGGATTTCTTC. It is translated as CASRRDFPEDFF.

The rearrangement uses TRBV30 and TRBJ1-6; 7 bases align to TRBD1. Germline trimming cut 5 bases from V and 6 bases from J; bases unmatched to any gene: 7. This CDR3 is 14 amino acids long. Germline-derived CDR1 and CDR2 are GTSNPN and SVGIG (reference sequence). The DNA for the CDR3 is TGTGCCTGGGGAACAGGGGTTAGTAATTCACCCCTCCACTTT. Protein product: CAWGTGVSNSPLHF.

The chain has TRBV6-5 and TRBJ1-5, with D perhaps TRBD1 (6 bases). Germline V gives CDR1 MNHEY, CDR2 SVGAGI. This CDR3 is built from 14 residues. Deletions cut 5 bases from V and 5 bases from J, with 13 bases between. CDR3 sequence: CASSPRTEDQPQHF. The CDR3 region has the DNA TGTGCCAGCAGTCCGAGGACAGAGGATCAGCCCCAGCATTTT.